One sample yielded the 28 T cell receptor beta chains listed below, sequenced in a study of T-cell reconstitution after alpha-beta-depleted transplantation in children. The TCRbeta library incorporated unique molecular identifiers. TCRdb recomputed calls from the PCR reads with MiXCR, one row per CDR3 protein. The sample has about 500,000 distinct CDR3 sequences; 10% to 12% are singletons. The material sequenced was PBMCs, mostly from graft donor cells, taken 180 days after TCRalphabeta/CD19-depleted stem cell transplant. These receptors originate from a female patient aged 2-9 years who had a stem cell transplant for aplastic anemia, so the T cells may come from the graft donor.

This clonotype turned up a few times. V and J are TRBV4-3 and TRBJ1-1; D ambiguous. Germline V gene lookup returns CDR1 LGHNA and CDR2 YSLEER. The CDR3 spans 13 residues. With 1 base removed from V and 4 bases from J, the gap between germline ends came to 7 bases. The CDR3 reads CASSQVSGTEAFF. CDR3 coding DNA: TGCGCCAGCAGCCAAGTGTCGGGCACTGAAGCTTTCTTT.

This clonotype was picked up a small number of times. The rearrangement uses TRBV4-3 and TRBJ2-1; the match to TRBD1 covers 9 bases. CDR1 LGHNA and CDR2 YSLEER come from the germline V gene. The ends lost 4 bases at V and 3 bases at J; junction bases unmatched: 4. This CDR3 contains 15 residues. CDR3 region: CASSRGQGRYNEQFF. DNA of the CDR3: TGCGCCAGCAGCCGCGGACAGGGGCGCTACAATGAGCAGTTCTTC.

This clonotype was counted only a few times. The J gene is TRBJ2-2, the V gene TRBV7-9; no reliable D call. V dropped 3 bases and J dropped 6 bases, with 8 bases sitting between them. Per the germline V gene, CDR1 is SEHNR and CDR2 is FQNEAQ (reference sequence). CDR3 length: 13 amino acids. Here the CDR3 DNA reads TGTGCCAGCAGCTTGGAGATCCCCGGGGAGCTGTTTTTT. It encodes CASSLEIPGELFF.

This clonotype came up a few times. The chain links TRBV28 to TRBJ2-7, with 10 bases lining up with TRBD2. The V gene's germline CDR1 is MDHEN and CDR2 SYDVKM. V shed 6 bases and J 2 bases; nucleotides not matched to a gene: 4. The CDR3 contains 14 residues. CDR3 protein: CASRRAGGPYEQYF. The CDR3 region has the DNA TGTGCCAGCAGGAGAGCGGGAGGGCCCTACGAGCAGTACTTC.

This clonotype was picked up a small number of times. The CDR3 region has the DNA TGTGCCACCAGTGAAAGACTAGCGGGTGGGTCCTACAATGAGCAGTTCTTC. Residues: CATSERLAGGSYNEQFF. The chain links TRBV24-1 to TRBJ2-1; 10 positions match TRBD2. CDR1 is KGHDR, CDR2 SFDVKD, per germline. With V trimmed by 4 bases and J by 1 base, 6 bases remained unmatched. This CDR3 is built from 17 residues.

This clonotype was detected many times. DNA of the CDR3: TGCGCCAGCAGCCAAGATCGTGGGGGAATCACAGATACGCAGTATTTT. The encoded protein is CASSQDRGGITDTQYF. The J gene is TRBJ2-3, the V gene TRBV4-3; perhaps D is TRBD1 or TRBD2 (5 bases each). This CDR3 is 16 amino acids long. Germline assignment: CDR1 LGHNA and CDR2 YSLEER. Trimming removed 0 bases from V and 2 bases from J, with 12 bases in between.

There are many counts of this clonotype. The V call is TRBV4-3, the J call TRBJ2-2, with 7 bases aligning to TRBD2. The germline V gene has CDR1 LGHNA and CDR2 YSLEER. V gave up 1 base and J gave up 6 bases; unmatched junction bases: 8. CDR3 size: 16 residues. The CDR3 bases are TGCGCCAGCAGCCAAGTGGAGGGAGGGCCGGCCGGGGAGCTGTTTTTT. It encodes CASSQVEGGPAGELFF.

This clonotype was counted only a few times. This chain uses TRBV6-2 or TRBV6-3 with TRBJ2-1; TRBD2 agrees at 12 bases. The J segment lost 6 bases and the V segment lost 2 bases, leaving 2 bases of the junction unmatched. Germline V gene lookup returns CDR1 MNHEY and CDR2 SVGEGT. This CDR3 contains 15 residues. The CDR3 nucleotides are TGTGCCAGCAGTTACGGACTAGCGGGAAGCAATGAGCAGTTCTTC. This codes for CASSYGLAGSNEQFF.

This clonotype was picked up many times. V is TRBV18 and J is TRBJ2-4; unclear D gene. Trimming removed 2 bases from V and 6 bases from J, with 2 bases in between. Germline V gene data show CDR1 as KGHSH and CDR2 as LQKENI. The CDR3 has 11 residues. CDR3 DNA sequence: TGTGCCAGCTCACCAGGAAACATTCAGTACTTC. Its protein product is CASSPGNIQYF.

This clonotype was seen only a few times. This chain uses TRBV7-8 with TRBJ2-3; 7 bases agree with TRBD2. The CDR3 is 16 residues long. Germline-derived CDR1 and CDR2 are SGHVS and FQNEAQ. Trimming removed 5 bases from V and 5 bases from J; junction bases left unmatched: 13. The CDR3 here is CASSALMRGSIDTQYF. CDR3 nucleotide sequence: TGTGCCAGCAGCGCACTCATGCGCGGGAGTATAGATACGCAGTATTTT.

This clonotype turned up a few times. The chain links TRBV5-1 to TRBJ2-7; a possible D gene is TRBD2 (6 bases). The germline gives CDR1 SGHRS, CDR2 YFSETQ. CDR3 size: 15 residues. V lost 1 base to trimming and J lost 2 bases, with 13 bases between them. The CDR3 reads CASSLIAGPTYEQYV. Here the CDR3 DNA reads TGCGCCAGCAGCTTGATCGCGGGACCTACCTACGAGCAGTACGTC.

The chain links TRBV6-1 to TRBJ1-2; D not resolved. The CDR3 has 14 amino acids. With 4 bases removed from V and 4 bases from J, the gap between germline ends came to 13 bases. Per germline, CDR1 MNHNS and CDR2 SASEGT. The CDR3 sequence: CASSGEAAIYGYTF. CDR3 DNA: TGTGCCAGCAGTGGAGAAGCCGCTATCTATGGCTACACCTTC.

Concerning this clonotype itself: Mismatch with germline at one junction end may stem from a read error. The J gene is TRBJ1-1, the V gene TRBV20-1; possibly TRBD1 for D (5 bases). The length of the CDR3 is 14 residues. Germline V lookup: CDR1 DFQATT, CDR2 SNEGSKA (reference sequence). The CDR3 region has the DNA TGCAGTGCTAGAAAGAGACAGCCCCTCACTGAAGCTTTCTTC. As protein: CSARKRQPLTEAFF.

This clonotype has more than one count but fewer than ten. The V gene is TRBV14, the J gene TRBJ1-6; possible D gene TRBD1, 5 bases. Germline V gene lookup returns CDR1 SGHDN and CDR2 FVKESK. CDR3 length equals 13 residues. Deletions cut 5 bases from V and 14 bases from J, with 16 bases between. CDR3 region: CASSANSGLALHF. The CDR3 DNA is TGTGCCAGCAGCGCCAATTCAGGGCTGGCCCTCCACTTT.

V is TRBV20-1 and J is TRBJ1-2, with 7 positions matching TRBD1. The CDR3 contains 13 residues. Germline-derived CDR1 and CDR2 are DFQATT and SNEGSKA (reference sequence). V shed 1 base and J 4 bases; nucleotides not matched to a gene: 3. The CDR3 loop is CSARAGTAYGYTF. CDR3 DNA sequence: TGCAGTGCTAGAGCCGGGACAGCCTATGGCTACACCTTC.

The sample holds a few counts of this clonotype. The chain links TRBV20-1 to TRBJ2-3, with 13 bases that match TRBD2. Trimming removed 0 bases from V and 5 bases from J; junction bases left unmatched: 14. Germline loops: CDR1 DFQATT, CDR2 SNEGSKA (reference sequence). The CDR3 spans 19 residues. This CDR3 reads CSARDFSPGLAGMGDTQYF. The CDR3 DNA is TGCAGTGCTAGAGATTTTTCACCGGGACTAGCGGGAATGGGAGATACGCAGTATTTT.

This rearrangement joins TRBV5-1 to TRBJ2-2, with 9 bases that match TRBD2. The CDR3 is 19 residues long. Germline V gene data show CDR1 as SGHRS and CDR2 as YFSETQ. After removal of 7 bases from V and 3 bases from J, the junction contained 19 bases not matched to a gene. For the CDR3, the DNA is TGCGCCAGCCTCCCGGCACACTCTTTAGCGGGAGTGGACACCGGGGAGCTGTTTTTT. Protein: CASLPAHSLAGVDTGELFF.

The chain employs TRBV2 and TRBJ2-3; no clear D. The V end lost 7 bases, the J end lost 1 base, and 6 bases lay between the germline ends. CDR3 size: 12 residues. Per the germline V gene, CDR1 is SNHLY and CDR2 is FYNNEI. CDR3 residues: CASTDRTDTQYF. CDR3 nucleotides: TGTGCCAGCACCGACCGCACAGATACGCAGTATTTT.

This clonotype appeared a few times. J is TRBJ2-7 and V is TRBV5-1, with a tentative D call TRBD2 (5 bases). CDR1 SGHRS and CDR2 YFSETQ come from the germline V gene. This CDR3 has 13 amino acids. V was shortened by 3 bases and J by 4 bases, with 11 bases between the two germline ends. As DNA, the CDR3 is TGCGCCAGCAGCTCAAAGCGGATTTACGAGCAGTACGTC. It codes for CASSSKRIYEQYV.

On this clonotype: This may be a read error, as it is one base from a much larger clone. The J gene is TRBJ2-4, the V gene TRBV29-1, with 7 bases identical to TRBD1. Germline V gives CDR1 SQVTM, CDR2 ANQGSEA. This CDR3 contains 14 residues. CDR3 sequence: CSVRQGGTKNSQYF. The CDR3, as DNA: TGCAGCGTACGACAGGGCGGAACCAAAAACAGTCAGTACTTC.

This clonotype was seen more than once but under ten times. The chain carries TRBV30 and TRBJ1-2; the D is unclear. Trimming stripped 8 bases from V and 4 bases from J, with 14 bases between. This CDR3 contains 12 residues. Germline V lookup: CDR1 GTSNPN, CDR2 SVGIG (reference sequence). CDR3 amino acids: CANDRLTYGYTF. DNA of the CDR3: TGTGCCAACGATAGACTGACCTATGGCTACACCTTC.

A few counts support this clonotype. The V and J genes are TRBV5-1 and TRBJ2-7; 15 bases are a match to TRBD2. V gave up 3 bases and J gave up 2 bases; unmatched junction bases: 15. This CDR3 has 20 amino acids. Germline-derived CDR1 and CDR2 are SGHRS and YFSETQ. This CDR3 reads CASSCPGTSGRNPLAYEQYF. CDR3 coding DNA: TGCGCCAGCAGCTGTCCTGGGACTAGCGGGAGGAACCCACTGGCCTACGAGCAGTACTTC.

This sequence joins TRBV5-5 and TRBJ1-1; 9 bases align to TRBD1. The CDR3 consists of 15 residues. J was trimmed by 5 bases and V by 3 bases; bases with no gene match: 8. From germline, CDR1 is SGHKS and CDR2 YYEKEE (reference sequence). CDR3 amino acids: CASSWTDRGRTEAFF. Here the CDR3 DNA reads TGTGCCAGCAGCTGGACGGACAGGGGAAGGACTGAAGCTTTCTTT.

V usage is TRBV6-1 and J usage is TRBJ2-1; 10 bases match TRBD2. From germline, CDR1 is MNHNS and CDR2 SASEGT. After removal of 7 bases from V and 4 bases from J, the junction contained 4 bases not matched to a gene. The CDR3 is 14 amino acids. The CDR3 region is CASMSGRVYNEQFF. DNA of the CDR3: TGTGCCAGCATGAGCGGGAGGGTTTACAATGAGCAGTTCTTC.

This chain joins TRBV11-2 and TRBJ2-1; 9 positions agree with TRBD2. CDR3 length: 15 amino acids. The ends lost 6 bases at V and 10 bases at J; junction bases unmatched: 13. CDR1 is SGHAT, CDR2 FQNNGV, per germline. The CDR3 region has the DNA TGTGCCAGCAGGCCACATAGCGGGAGCGGGGGAGAGCAGTTCTTC. This encodes CASRPHSGSGGEQFF.

This clonotype was seen a few times. The rearrangement links TRBV11-3 to TRBJ2-3, with D possibly matching TRBD1 (6 bases). CDR3 length equals 13 residues. The germline V and J ends were trimmed by 2 bases and 6 bases, with 9 bases remaining between them. The V gene's germline CDR1 is SGHNT and CDR2 YENEEA. The CDR3 DNA follows: TGTGCCAGCAGCTTAAACAGGGACGATACGCAGTATTTT. Its translation is CASSLNRDDTQYF.

This clonotype has more than one count but fewer than ten. The rearrangement joins TRBV5-1 to TRBJ2-1, with 12 bases identical to TRBD2. From germline, CDR1 is SGHRS and CDR2 YFSETQ. There are 16 residues in the CDR3. The V segment lost 3 bases and the J segment 8 bases; nucleotides outside the gene matches: 9. The CDR3 region has the DNA TGCGCCAGCAGCTCACTGACTAGCGGGAGCGGAGATGAGCAGTTCTTC. This codes for CASSSLTSGSGDEQFF.

There are a few counts of this clonotype. The rearrangement uses TRBV6-5 and TRBJ2-1; 7 positions match TRBD2. This CDR3 has 13 residues. J lost 7 bases, V lost 6 bases, and 6 bases had no gene match. The germline V gene encodes CDR1 MNHEY and CDR2 SVGAGI. The CDR3 sequence: CASRTGEGNEQFF. CDR3 bases: TGTGCCAGCAGGACGGGGGAGGGGAATGAGCAGTTCTTC.